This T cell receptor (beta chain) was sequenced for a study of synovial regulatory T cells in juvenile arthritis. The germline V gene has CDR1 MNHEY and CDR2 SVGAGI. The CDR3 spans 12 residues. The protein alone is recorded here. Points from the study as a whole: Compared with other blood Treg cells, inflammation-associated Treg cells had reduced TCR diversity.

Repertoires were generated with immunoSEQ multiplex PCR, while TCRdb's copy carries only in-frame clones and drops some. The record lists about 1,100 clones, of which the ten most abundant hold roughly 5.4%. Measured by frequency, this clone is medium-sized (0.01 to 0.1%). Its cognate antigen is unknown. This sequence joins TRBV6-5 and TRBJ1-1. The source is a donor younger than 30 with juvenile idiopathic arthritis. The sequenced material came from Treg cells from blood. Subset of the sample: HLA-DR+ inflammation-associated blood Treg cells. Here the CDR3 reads CASSYRGSEAFF.